Listed here are 15 T cell receptor beta chains from one sample, sequenced in a study of identifying expanded T cells in peripheral blood. Here immunoSEQ multiplex PCR was the method, and the copy in TCRdb shows in-frame clones only, minus some. The data show around 60,000 clones, over 80% seen once. Sequenced: blood. The receptors were sampled from a person aged 18 to 75 in good health.

CDR3 amino acids: CASSSTGGGVNTEAFF. The CDR3 DNA follows: TGTGCCAGCAGCTCTACGGGGGGCGGCGTGAACACTGAAGCTTTCTTT. This chain links TRBV5-4 with TRBJ1-1, with TRBD1 as a possible D gene (6 bases). This CDR3 contains 16 residues. CDR1 and CDR2 (germline): SGHNT, YYREEE (reference sequence). Trimming removed 3 bases at V and 0 bases at J, with 15 bases between.

In DNA form, the CDR3 reads TGTGCCAGCAGTTACCTCCCGACAGAGAACTATGGCTACACCTTC. Protein sequence: CASSYLPTENYGYTF. V and J are TRBV6-5 and TRBJ1-2, with D maybe TRBD1 (5 bases). Trimming stripped 2 bases from V and 2 bases from J, with 12 bases between. The CDR3 has 15 residues. CDR1 is MNHEY, CDR2 SVGAGI, per germline.

The chain recombines TRBV12-2 with TRBJ2-6. TRBV12-2 counts as a pseudogene. CDR3 length: 18 amino acids. CDR3 coding DNA: TGTGCAAGTCGCCCGGCGACCTCCACACAAAGTCGGGCCAACGTCCTGACTTTC. This sequence encodes CASRPATSTQSRANVLTF.

The gene calls are TRBV5-6 and TRBJ2-1; D unclear. Germline V lookup: CDR1 SGHDT, CDR2 YYEEEE. Trimming shortened V by 2 bases and J by 8 bases, and 8 bases separated the two germline ends. The CDR3 has 12 amino acids. The CDR3 DNA sequence: TGTGCCAGCAGCTTCGGAAGGCATGAGCAGTTCTTC. Protein: CASSFGRHEQFF.

This clone turned up a few times. The chain employs TRBV7-9 and TRBJ2-2; 10 bases are shared with TRBD2. Per the germline V gene, CDR1 is SEHNR and CDR2 is FQNEAQ (reference sequence). The CDR3 contains 15 residues. The V and J ends lost 5 bases and 7 bases, in that order; junction bases with no gene match: 7. The CDR3 nucleotides read TGTGCCAGCAGCCGAGGGACTAGCGAAATCGGGGAGCTGTTTTTT. The encoded protein is CASSRGTSEIGELFF.

This chain links TRBV5-1 with TRBJ1-2; D might be TRBD1 (6 bases). V was cut by 3 bases and J by 5 bases, with 11 bases left in between. The CDR3 extends over 13 amino acids. In germline, CDR1 is SGHRS, CDR2 YFSETQ. The CDR3 loop is CASSSQGMYGYTF. CDR3 nucleotide sequence: TGCGCCAGCAGCTCGCAGGGGATGTATGGCTACACCTTC.

The chain carries TRBV5-6 and TRBJ2-5, with D tentatively TRBD1 (5 bases). This CDR3 region has 15 residues. V gave up 4 bases and J gave up 7 bases, with 20 bases separating them. Germline CDR1 reads SGHDT; CDR2 reads YYEEEE. The CDR3 is CASSILAGKAWTQYF. The CDR3 nucleotides are TGTGCCAGCAGCATCCTGGCAGGGAAGGCATGGACCCAGTACTTC.

The chain has TRBV19 and TRBJ1-2; D possibly corresponds to TRBD1 (5 bases). This CDR3 has 13 amino acids. The V gene's germline CDR1 is LNHDA and CDR2 SQIVND (reference sequence). The ends were cut back, 7 bases at V and 6 bases at J, with 15 bases in the middle. This CDR3 is CASNAKGTNGYTF. The CDR3 DNA follows: TGTGCCAGTAACGCTAAGGGGACGAATGGCTACACCTTC.

The V and J genes are TRBV7-8 and TRBJ1-5, with 7 bases matching TRBD1. CDR3 length: 18 amino acids. Germline loops: CDR1 SGHVS, CDR2 FQNEAQ. V dropped 5 bases and J dropped 6; count of bases not matched to a gene: 19. The CDR3 protein is CASSDSQGGGISGQPQHF. For the CDR3, the DNA is TGTGCCAGCAGCGATAGCCAGGGGGGCGGAATAAGTGGTCAGCCCCAGCATTTT.

V gene TRBV11-2 combines with J gene TRBJ1-2, with TRBD1 as a possible D gene (5 bases). CDR1 and CDR2 (germline): SGHAT, FQNNGV. This CDR3 is built from 14 residues. V lost 1 base, J lost 7 bases, and 13 bases lay in between. The CDR3: CASSLVRGSPGYTF. The CDR3 coding sequence is TGTGCCAGCAGCTTAGTGAGGGGAAGCCCTGGCTACACCTTC.

In this sample, this clone turned up a few times. The V and J genes are TRBV15 and TRBJ1-1; D not certain. V was clipped by 5 bases and J by 5 bases, with 15 bases between them. The CDR3 extends over 14 amino acids. Germline assignment: CDR1 LNHNV and CDR2 YYDKDF (reference sequence). This CDR3 is CATSPPNAKTEAFF. As DNA, the CDR3 is TGTGCCACCAGCCCACCTAACGCGAAAACTGAAGCTTTCTTT.

The chain combines TRBV7-9 with TRBJ2-3; tentatively, D is TRBD2 (7 bases). CDR1 SEHNR and CDR2 FQNEAQ come from the germline V gene (reference sequence). Between the trimmed V and J ends, which lost 2 bases and 6 bases, there was a span of 15 bases. CDR3 length: 15 amino acids. As DNA, the CDR3 is TGTGCCAGCAGCTTACGGCGGGGGCTTTTGGATACGCAGTATTTT. Translating it yields CASSLRRGLLDTQYF.

J is TRBJ2-7 and V is TRBV4-3, with TRBD1 matching 7 bases. Germline V gives CDR1 LGHNA, CDR2 YSLEER. V trimming: 1 base; J trimming: 5 bases; junction bases outside the gene matches: 8. The CDR3 length is 15 residues. This chain's CDR3 is CASSQGWDSLHEQYF. The CDR3 nucleotides are TGCGCCAGCAGCCAAGGGTGGGACAGTTTACACGAGCAGTACTTC.

This clone was detected once. The rearrangement joins TRBV29-1 to TRBJ2-1; possibly TRBD1 or TRBD2 for D (5 bases each). Germline V gives CDR1 SQVTM, CDR2 ANQGSEA. The CDR3 runs to 11 residues. V was shortened by 8 bases and J by 10 bases, with 15 bases between the two germline ends. CDR3: CSWGSEGEQFF. The CDR3 DNA reads TGCAGCTGGGGGAGTGAGGGCGAGCAGTTCTTC.

The J gene is TRBJ1-2, the V gene TRBV5-5; no clear D. The CDR3 totals 13 residues. The germline CDR1 and CDR2 sequences are SGHKS and YYEKEE (reference sequence). V gave up 3 bases and J gave up 3 bases, with 9 bases separating them. This CDR3 reads CASSYGRDYGYTF. Written as DNA, the CDR3 is TGTGCCAGCAGCTATGGGAGGGACTATGGCTACACCTTC.